The T cell receptor (beta chain) under discussion was sequenced for a study of somatic mutations in cytotoxic T cells in rheumatoid arthritis. Study-wide context: Collection of patient blood (approximately 29 ml EDTA) took place right after diagnosis, before any treatment.

The data were produced by immunoSEQ multiplex PCR, yet TCRdb's version contains in-frame clones alone and is incomplete. Seen here are around 14,000 clones, approximately 90% observed once, and the top ten hold more than 15%. Turning to this clone: Its antigen is not identified.

Broader study findings: Over 20% of CD8+ cells belonged to the largest CD8+ clone in about an eighth of the roughly 60 patients.

Between the trimmed V and J ends, which lost 6 bases and 1 base, there was a span of 14 bases. Per the germline V gene, CDR1 is MNHNY and CDR2 is SVGAGI (reference sequence). The CDR3 totals 15 residues. J is TRBJ2-3 and V is TRBV6-6; possible D gene TRBD2, 6 bases. Material: CD4+ T cells sorted from blood. The receptor was isolated from a man between 65 and 79 years old with rheumatoid arthritis. CDR3 sequence: CASRISGGGTDTQYF. The CDR3 DNA is TGTGCCAGCAGGATTAGCGGCGGGGGCACAGATACGCAGTATTTT.